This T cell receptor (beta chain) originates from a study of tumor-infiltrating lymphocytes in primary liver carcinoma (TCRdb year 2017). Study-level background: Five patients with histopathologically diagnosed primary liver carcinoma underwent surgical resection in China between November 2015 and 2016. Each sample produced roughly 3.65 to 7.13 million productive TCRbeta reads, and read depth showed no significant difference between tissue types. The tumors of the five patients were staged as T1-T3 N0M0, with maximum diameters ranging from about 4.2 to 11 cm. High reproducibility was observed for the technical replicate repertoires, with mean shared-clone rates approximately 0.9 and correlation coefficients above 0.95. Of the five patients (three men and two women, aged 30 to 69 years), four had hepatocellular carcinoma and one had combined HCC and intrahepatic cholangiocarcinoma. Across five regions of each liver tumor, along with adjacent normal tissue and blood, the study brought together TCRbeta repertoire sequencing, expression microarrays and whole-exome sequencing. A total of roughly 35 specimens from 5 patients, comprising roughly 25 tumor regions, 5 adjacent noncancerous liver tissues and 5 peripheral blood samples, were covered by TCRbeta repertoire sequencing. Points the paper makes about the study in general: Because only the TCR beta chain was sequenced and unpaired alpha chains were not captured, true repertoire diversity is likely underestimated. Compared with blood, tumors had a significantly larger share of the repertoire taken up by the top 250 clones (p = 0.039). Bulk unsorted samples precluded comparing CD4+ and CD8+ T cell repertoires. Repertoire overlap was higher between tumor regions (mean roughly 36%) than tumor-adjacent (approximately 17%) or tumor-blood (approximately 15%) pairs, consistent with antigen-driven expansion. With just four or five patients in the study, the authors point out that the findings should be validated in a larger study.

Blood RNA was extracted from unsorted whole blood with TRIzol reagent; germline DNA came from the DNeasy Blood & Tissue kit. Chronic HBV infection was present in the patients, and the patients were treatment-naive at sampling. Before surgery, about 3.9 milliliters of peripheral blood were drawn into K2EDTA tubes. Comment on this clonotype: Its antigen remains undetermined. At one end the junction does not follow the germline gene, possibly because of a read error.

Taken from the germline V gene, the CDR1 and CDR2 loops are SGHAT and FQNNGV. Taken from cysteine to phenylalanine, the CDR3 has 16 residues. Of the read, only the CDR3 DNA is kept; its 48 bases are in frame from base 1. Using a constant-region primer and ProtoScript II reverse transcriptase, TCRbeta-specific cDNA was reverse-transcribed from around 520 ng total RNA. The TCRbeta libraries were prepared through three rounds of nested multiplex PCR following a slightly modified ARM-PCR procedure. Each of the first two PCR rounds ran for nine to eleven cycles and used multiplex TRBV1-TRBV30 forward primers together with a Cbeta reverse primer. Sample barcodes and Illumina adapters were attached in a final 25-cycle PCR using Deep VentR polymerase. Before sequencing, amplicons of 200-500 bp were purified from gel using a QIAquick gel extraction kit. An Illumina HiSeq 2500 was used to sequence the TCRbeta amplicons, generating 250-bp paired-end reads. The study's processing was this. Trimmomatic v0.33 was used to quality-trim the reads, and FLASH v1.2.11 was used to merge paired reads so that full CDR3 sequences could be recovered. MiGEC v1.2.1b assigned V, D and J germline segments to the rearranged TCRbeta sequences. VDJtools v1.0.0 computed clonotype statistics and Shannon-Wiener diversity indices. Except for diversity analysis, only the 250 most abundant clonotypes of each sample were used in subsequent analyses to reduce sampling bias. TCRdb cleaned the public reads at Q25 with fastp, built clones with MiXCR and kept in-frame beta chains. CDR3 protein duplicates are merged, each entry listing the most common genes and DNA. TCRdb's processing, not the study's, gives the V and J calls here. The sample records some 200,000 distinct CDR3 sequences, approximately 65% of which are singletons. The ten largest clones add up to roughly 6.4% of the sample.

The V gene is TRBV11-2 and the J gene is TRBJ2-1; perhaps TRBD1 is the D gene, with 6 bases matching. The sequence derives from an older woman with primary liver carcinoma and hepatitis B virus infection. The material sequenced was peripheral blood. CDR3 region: CASSFSGQSSYNERFF. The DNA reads TGTGCCAGTAGCTTTTCCGGACAGAGCTCCTACAATGAGCGGTTCTTC.